This paragraph covers one T cell receptor (beta chain) sequence. The data derive from a study of blood T cells in healthy people across ages. Combining a sample-barcoded 5' primer with a J-beta primer mix, a second PCR ran for roughly 6 to 11 cycles. One entry per CDR3 protein, called by TCRdb with MiXCR from the 5' RACE reads. The sample lists about 1.1 million distinct CDR3 sequences; 30% to 40% were seen once. The sample comprised blood. This receptor was identified in a man younger than 35 in good health.

The CDR3 loop is CSARDAGGPGTEAFF. CDR3 coding DNA: TGCAGTGCTAGAGACGCGGGGGGGCCGGGGACTGAAGCTTTCTTT. The V and J genes are TRBV20-1 and TRBJ1-1; a possible D gene is TRBD1 (6 bases). Germline CDR1 DFQATT, CDR2 SNEGSKA (reference sequence). The CDR3 extends over 15 amino acids. Trimming removed 0 bases from V and 5 bases from J, with 16 bases in between.